Listed below are T cell receptor beta chains from one sample, sequenced in a study of OX40 agonist ivuxolimab in advanced cancers. TCRdb's table, derived via immunoSEQ multiplex PCR, lists solely in-frame clones and lacks some. The sample includes tens of thousands of clones, about four fifths of them seen just once. The sequencing here drew on CD4+ or CD8+ T cells sorted from blood, taken in a trial of the OX40 agonist ivuxolimab. All receptors come from an adult with an advanced solid tumor such as melanoma, head and neck, liver or kidney cancer. The conserved cysteine and the conserved F or W are not part of the CDR3 here. D genes are given only for firm matches.

TRBV6-5	TRBJ1-2	-	ASSPLGLGYGYT
TRBV5-4	TRBJ2-6	-	ASSLGGSSGANVLT
TRBV5-5	TRBJ2-2	-	ASSRDTNTGELF
TRBV5-5	TRBJ2-7	-	ASSTRTEIYEQY
TRBV7-8	TRBJ2-7	-	ASRRDLRYEQY
TRBV30	TRBJ1-6	-	AWAADRDSPLH
TRBV5-1	TRBJ1-1	-	ASSLRGVRTEAF
TRBV18	TRBJ2-1	TRBD2	ASSPSGGANEQF
TRBV7-2	TRBJ2-2	-	ASSQRVSGELF
TRBV5-1	TRBJ1-2	TRBD1	ASSLTRPLGQTNGYT
TRBV12-5	TRBJ2-3	TRBD1	ASGLWTGGKGDTQY
TRBV28	TRBJ2-7	TRBD1	ASSLGQGRWYEQY
TRBV6-5	TRBJ1-1	-	ASSYRVDTEAF
TRBV7-6	TRBJ2-3	-	ASSPPWRLKPDTQY
TRBV27	TRBJ1-5	-	ASSRGGVGQPQH
TRBV11-1	-	-	ASSSRLSYEQY
TRBV10-3	TRBJ2-3	-	AISEGRPDTQY